These 16 T cell receptor beta chains originate from one sample sequenced in a study of blood T cell repertoires in COVID-19. Profiled with immunoSEQ multiplex PCR; TCRdb holds only in-frame clones, not every one. The profile shows about 370,000 clones, about 90% of them singletons. Material for sequencing was peripheral blood. The receptors stem from a woman aged 25 to 39 with COVID-19, enrolled during active disease.

V and J are TRBV4-1 and TRBJ1-1, with 11 bases that match TRBD1. Trimming took 5 bases from V and 0 from J; bases not matched to a gene: 11. CDR1 is MGHRA, CDR2 YSYEKL, per germline. The CDR3 loop spans 18 amino acids. The CDR3 DNA reads TGCGCCAGCAGCAGTAGGACAGGGGGCGTCACTCTGAACACTGAAGCTTTCTTT. Protein product: CASSSRTGGVTLNTEAFF.

The chain combines TRBV6-5 with TRBJ2-7, with D perhaps matching TRBD1 (5 bases). CDR1 and CDR2 from the germline V gene are MNHEY and SVGAGI. V gave up 6 bases and J gave up 2 bases, with 17 bases separating them. CDR3 length equals 15 residues. CDR3 nucleotide sequence: TGTGCCAGCAGCCTCAGGTCGGACACCGCCTACGAGCAGTACTTC. Translated, it gives CASSLRSDTAYEQYF.

DNA for the CDR3: TGCGCCAGCAGAGGACTCAAGGGCTCCTACAATGAGCAGTTCTTC. This sequence encodes CASRGLKGSYNEQFF. The chain combines TRBV10-2 with TRBJ2-1; tentatively, D is TRBD2 (5 bases). V gave up 6 bases and J gave up 0 bases, with 12 bases separating them. Germline values: CDR1 WSHSY, CDR2 SAAADI. CDR3 length: 15 residues.

V is TRBV28 and J is TRBJ1-4; 7 bases fit TRBD1. This CDR3 region has 16 residues. Germline V lookup: CDR1 MDHEN, CDR2 SYDVKM. Trimming took 2 bases from V and 8 from J; bases not matched to a gene: 11. Here the CDR3 reads CASSLPAPGGWEKLFF. The CDR3 region has the DNA TGTGCCAGCAGTTTACCGGCACCAGGGGGATGGGAAAAACTGTTTTTT. The full variable domain, with the rest looked up from reference TRBV28 and TRBJ1-4, is DVKVTQSSRYLVKRTGEKVFLECVQDMDHENMFWYRQDPGLGLRLIYFSYDVKMKEKGDIPEGYSVSREKKERFSLILESASTNQTSMYLCASSLPAPGGWEKLFFGSGTQLSVL.

The rearrangement links TRBV29-1 to TRBJ1-2; 7 bases align to TRBD1. Per the germline V gene, CDR1 is SQVTM and CDR2 is ANQGSEA. The CDR3 sequence is 15 residues long. Unmatched junction bases numbered 5, after V lost 1 base and J lost 0 bases. CDR3 sequence (DNA): TGCAGCGTTGAAGGACGGACAGGATCTAACTATGGCTACACCTTC. Its translation is CSVEGRTGSNYGYTF.

Here the CDR3 reads CASSPQGRNQPQHF. CDR3 bases: TGTGCCAGCAGTCCACAGGGGCGGAATCAGCCCCAGCATTTT. This rearrangement joins TRBV7-3 to TRBJ1-5, with 7 bases identical to TRBD1. The CDR3 runs 14 residues. J gave up 4 bases and V 6 bases, and 6 bases lay outside the gene matches. Germline-derived CDR1 and CDR2 are SGHTA and FQGTGA.

The CDR3 loop reads CASSLEAEDTQYF. DNA for the CDR3: TGCGCCAGCAGCTTGGAGGCGGAAGATACGCAGTATTTT. This chain joins TRBV5-1 and TRBJ2-3; no reliable D call. The CDR3 has 13 amino acids. Germline V CDR1 and CDR2: SGHRS, YFSETQ. V lost 0 bases and J 5 bases, leaving 7 bases between the germline ends.

This chain connects TRBV30 to TRBJ2-7, with TRBD1 as a possible D gene (5 bases). The CDR3 extends over 11 amino acids. Germline V CDR1 and CDR2: GTSNPN, SVGIG (reference sequence). V lost 4 bases and J lost 4, with 8 bases in between. Here the CDR3 DNA reads TGTGCCTGGACAGGGAAATACGAGCAGTACTTC. Translation: CAWTGKYEQYF.

This sequence joins TRBV5-6 and TRBJ2-7; the D gene is possibly TRBD2 (6 bases). The CDR3 runs to 13 residues. Germline assignment: CDR1 SGHDT and CDR2 YYEEEE. The germline V and J ends were trimmed by 4 bases and 3 bases, with 11 bases remaining between them. CDR3 in DNA: TGTGCCAGCAGCCGTCTGGGGGGCTACGAGCAGTACTTC. It specifies CASSRLGGYEQYF.

The chain combines TRBV9 with TRBJ2-5; unclear D gene. Trimming took 2 bases from V and 5 from J, leaving 10 bases between them. From germline, CDR1 is SGDLS and CDR2 YYNGEE. The CDR3 totals 13 residues. CDR3 protein: CASSVSARETQYF. CDR3 coding DNA: TGTGCCAGCAGCGTCTCGGCTAGGGAGACCCAGTACTTC.

The chain is built from TRBV4-1 and TRBJ2-7, with 12 bases fitting TRBD2. Germline trimming cut 4 bases from V and 1 base from J; bases unmatched to any gene: 11. Germline lookup yields CDR1 MGHRA and CDR2 YSYEKL. The CDR3 loop spans 18 amino acids. CDR3 in amino acids: CASSLRPSGRAISYEQYF. CDR3 DNA: TGCGCCAGCAGCCTGCGTCCTAGCGGGAGGGCCATTTCCTACGAGCAGTACTTC.

The chain couples TRBV28 to TRBJ2-7, with a tentative D call TRBD1 (6 bases). Germline V gene lookup returns CDR1 MDHEN and CDR2 SYDVKM. The CDR3 runs to 13 residues. V was cut by 6 bases and J by 3 bases, with 12 bases left in between. The CDR3 spells CASRSGTHYEQYF. Written as DNA, the CDR3 is TGTGCCAGCAGGTCCGGGACACACTACGAGCAGTACTTC.

The chain has TRBV10-3 and TRBJ1-1; D not resolved. The ends were cut back, 3 bases at V and 0 bases at J, with 14 bases in the middle. This CDR3 has 16 amino acids. In germline, CDR1 is ENHRY, CDR2 SYGVKD. As DNA, the CDR3 is TGTGCCATCAGTGATCCGGGAAGAGACATGAACACTGAAGCTTTCTTT. As protein: CAISDPGRDMNTEAFF.

V is TRBV28 and J is TRBJ2-2; 11 positions match TRBD2. V was pared by 4 bases and J by 4 bases, with 8 bases of the junction left unmatched. The CDR3 is made up of 17 amino acids. Germline assignment: CDR1 MDHEN and CDR2 SYDVKM. The CDR3 loop is CASSSPEGLAVTGELFF. The CDR3 DNA follows: TGTGCCAGCAGTTCCCCCGAGGGACTAGCGGTCACCGGGGAGCTGTTTTTT. Filled out from reference TRBV28 and TRBJ2-2, the complete variable domain reads DVKVTQSSRYLVKRTGEKVFLECVQDMDHENMFWYRQDPGLGLRLIYFSYDVKMKEKGDIPEGYSVSREKKERFSLILESASTNQTSMYLCASSSPEGLAVTGELFFGEGSRLTVL.

This chain connects TRBV16 to TRBJ2-7; a possible D gene is TRBD2 (6 bases). This CDR3 is built from 13 residues. Germline loops: CDR1 KGHSY, CDR2 FQNENV. The ends were cut back, 4 bases at V and 6 bases at J, with 13 bases in the middle. The CDR3 nucleotides are TGTGCCAGCAGCCCTAGCGCCCTCGGCGAGCAGTACTTC. As protein: CASSPSALGEQYF.

This chain connects TRBV29-1 to TRBJ2-7, with TRBD1 as a possible D gene (5 bases). The ends were cut back, 4 bases at V and 0 bases at J, with 13 bases in the middle. This CDR3 spans 14 amino acids. CDR1 SQVTM and CDR2 ANQGSEA come from the germline V gene. The CDR3 loop reads CSVAPGMSSYEQYF. The CDR3 DNA is TGCAGCGTTGCTCCAGGGATGAGCTCCTACGAGCAGTACTTC.